This paragraph covers one T cell receptor (beta chain) sequence. Its antigen is undetermined. The record originates from a study of graft-versus-host responses after intestinal transplantation. Clones were read by immunoSEQ multiplex PCR, and TCRdb kept only the in-frame ones, dropping some. The profile shows 75,000 to 100,000 clones, about 93% of them singletons. Findings and limits, study-wide: Some GvH clones were seen earlier in gut or blood, suggesting intestinal origin.

The germline V and J ends were trimmed by 9 bases and 5 bases, with 8 bases remaining between them. Germline V gene sequence: CDR1 LNHDA, CDR2 SQIVND (reference sequence). CDR3 length: 11 residues. The sequence was obtained from a human donor who received an intestinal transplant. V and J are TRBV19 and TRBJ2-1; weak D call: TRBD1 (6 bases). Sequenced here: unstimulated CD8+ T cells sorted from spleen or lymph node cells, sampled before intestinal transplant. The CDR3 spells CASTGHNEQFF. CDR3 DNA sequence: TGTGCCAGCACAGGGCACAATGAGCAGTTCTTC.